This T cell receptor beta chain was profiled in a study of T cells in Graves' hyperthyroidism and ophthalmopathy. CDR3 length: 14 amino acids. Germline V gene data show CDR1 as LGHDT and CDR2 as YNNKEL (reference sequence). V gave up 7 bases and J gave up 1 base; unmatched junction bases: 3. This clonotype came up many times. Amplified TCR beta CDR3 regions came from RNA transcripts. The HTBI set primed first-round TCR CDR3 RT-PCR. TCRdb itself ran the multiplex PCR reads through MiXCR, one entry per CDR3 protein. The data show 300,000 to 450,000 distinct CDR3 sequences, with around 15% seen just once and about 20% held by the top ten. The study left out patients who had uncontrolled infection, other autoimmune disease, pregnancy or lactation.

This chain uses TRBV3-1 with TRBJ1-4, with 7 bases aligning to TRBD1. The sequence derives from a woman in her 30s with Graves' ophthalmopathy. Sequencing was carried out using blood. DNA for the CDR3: TGTGCCAGCACTCACAGGGGAACTAATGAAAAACTGTTTTTT. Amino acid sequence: CASTHRGTNEKLFF.